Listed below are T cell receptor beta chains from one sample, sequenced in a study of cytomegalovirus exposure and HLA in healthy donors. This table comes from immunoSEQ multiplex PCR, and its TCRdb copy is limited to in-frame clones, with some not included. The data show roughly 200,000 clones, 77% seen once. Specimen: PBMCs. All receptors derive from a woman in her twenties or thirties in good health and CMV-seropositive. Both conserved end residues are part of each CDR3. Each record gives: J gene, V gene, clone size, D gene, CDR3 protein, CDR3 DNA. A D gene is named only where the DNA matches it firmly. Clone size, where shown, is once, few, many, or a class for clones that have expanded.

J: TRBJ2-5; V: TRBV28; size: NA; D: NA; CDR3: CASSQGRETQYF; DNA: TGTGCCAGCAGCCAGGGTAGGGAGACCCAGTACTTC
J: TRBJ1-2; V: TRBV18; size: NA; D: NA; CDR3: CASSREQGGTGYTF; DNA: TGTGCCAGCTCTAGGGAACAGGGCGGAACCGGCTACACCTTC
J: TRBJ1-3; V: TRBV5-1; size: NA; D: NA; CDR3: CASSLLSGSGNTIYF; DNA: TGCGCCAGCAGCTTGCTGTCAGGCTCTGGAAACACCATATATTTT
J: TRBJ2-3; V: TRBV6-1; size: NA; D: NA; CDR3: CASSEQGATDTQYF; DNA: TGTGCCAGCAGTGAACAGGGTGCCACAGATACGCAGTATTTT
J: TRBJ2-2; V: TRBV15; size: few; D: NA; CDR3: CATSREARGGELFF; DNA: TGTGCCACCAGCAGAGAGGCTCGAGGCGGGGAGCTGTTTTTT
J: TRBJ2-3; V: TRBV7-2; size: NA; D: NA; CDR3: CASHYITDTQYF; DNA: TGTGCCAGCCACTACATCACAGATACGCAGTATTTT
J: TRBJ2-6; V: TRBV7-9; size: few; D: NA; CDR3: CASSLAWGAGANVLTF; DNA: TGTGCCAGCAGCTTAGCGTGGGGGGCTGGGGCCAACGTCCTGACTTTC
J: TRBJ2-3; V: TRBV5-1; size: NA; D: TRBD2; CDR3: CASSIGLAGSGTDTQYF; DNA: TGCGCCAGCAGCATCGGACTAGCGGGATCCGGCACAGATACGCAGTATTTT
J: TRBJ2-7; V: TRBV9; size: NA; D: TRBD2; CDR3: CASSVAQIHHGREGTYEQYF; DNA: TGTGCCAGCAGCGTAGCCCAGATACATCACGGGAGGGAAGGGACCTACGAGCAGTACTTC
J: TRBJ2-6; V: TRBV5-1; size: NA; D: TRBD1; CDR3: CASSQMTGGSLLAGANVLTF; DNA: TGCGCCAGCAGCCAAATGACAGGGGGGTCCCTTTTGGCTGGGGCCAACGTCCTGACTTTC
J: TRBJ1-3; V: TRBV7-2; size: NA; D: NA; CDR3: CASREGSGNTIYF; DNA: TGTGCCAGTCGTGAGGGCTCAGGAAACACCATATATTTT
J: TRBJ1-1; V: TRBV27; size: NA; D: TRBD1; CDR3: CASSPAQGGKAFF; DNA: TGTGCCAGCAGTCCCGCCCAGGGGGGCAAAGCTTTCTTT
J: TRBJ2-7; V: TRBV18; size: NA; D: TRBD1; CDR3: CASSPRDSGARSYEQYF; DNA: TGTGCCAGCTCCCCTCGGGACAGTGGTGCAAGATCCTACGAGCAGTACTTC
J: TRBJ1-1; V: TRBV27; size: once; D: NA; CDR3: CASRGRGTVRGNTEAFF; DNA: TGTGCCAGCCGTGGCCGGGGAACCGTCCGGGGGAACACTGAAGCTTTCTTT
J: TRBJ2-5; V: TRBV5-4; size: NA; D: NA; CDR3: CANSSPGQLETQYF; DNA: TGTGCCAACAGCTCCCCGGGACAACTAGAGACCCAGTACTTC
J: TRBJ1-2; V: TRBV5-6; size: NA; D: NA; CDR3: CASSLAGPYGYTF; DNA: TGTGCCAGCAGCTTGGCGGGTCCCTATGGCTACACCTTC
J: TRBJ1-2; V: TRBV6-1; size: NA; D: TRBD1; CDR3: CASSAPTGAMNFNYGYTF; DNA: TGTGCCAGCAGTGCACCGACAGGGGCGATGAACTTTAACTATGGCTACACCTTC
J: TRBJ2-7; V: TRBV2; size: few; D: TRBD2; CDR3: CASSEILAGEGEQYF; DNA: TGTGCCAGCAGTGAAATCTTAGCGGGAGAGGGCGAGCAGTACTTC
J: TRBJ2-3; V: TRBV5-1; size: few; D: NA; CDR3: CASSLGTTHTDTQYF; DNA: TGCGCCAGCAGCTTGGGAACAACACACACAGATACGCAGTATTTT
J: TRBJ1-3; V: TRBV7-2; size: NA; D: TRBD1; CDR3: CASSLRGQLGNTIYF; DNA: TGTGCCAGCAGCTTAAGGGGGCAATTGGGAAACACCATATATTTT
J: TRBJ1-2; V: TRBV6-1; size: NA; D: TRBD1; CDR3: CASSLGTDYGYTF; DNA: TGTGCCAGCAGTCTAGGGACAGATTATGGCTACACCTTC
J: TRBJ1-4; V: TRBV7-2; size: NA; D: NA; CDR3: CASSPSGVLNEKLFF; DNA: TGTGCCAGCAGCCCTTCAGGCGTACTTAATGAAAAACTGTTTTTT
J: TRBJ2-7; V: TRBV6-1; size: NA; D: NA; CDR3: CASMIDSEQYF; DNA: TGTGCCAGCATGATAGACTCGGAGCAGTACTTC
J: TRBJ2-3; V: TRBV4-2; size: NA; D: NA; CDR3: CASSRGLLTDTQYF; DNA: TGTGCCAGCAGCCGAGGACTACTTACAGATACGCAGTATTTT
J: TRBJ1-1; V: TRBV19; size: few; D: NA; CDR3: CASSIGGRMNTEAFF; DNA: TGTGCCAGTAGTATAGGTGGCAGGATGAACACTGAAGCTTTCTTT
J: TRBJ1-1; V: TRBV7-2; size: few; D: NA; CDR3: CASSFPQLEAFF; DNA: TGTGCCAGCAGCTTCCCACAGCTTGAAGCTTTCTTT
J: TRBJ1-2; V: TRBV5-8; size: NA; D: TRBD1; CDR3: CASSLVVRGMSYTF; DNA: TGTGCCAGCAGCTTGGTCGTCAGGGGGATGAGCTACACCTTC